The present T cell receptor beta chain was sequenced within a study of T cell responses to AZD1222 COVID-19 vaccine. Overall study results and limits: Reportedly, close to half of spike-specific TCRs are directed against unmutated variant regions. Of the AZD1222 recipients, only six or seven were seropositive at baseline. With two AZD1222 doses given, Spike-specific TCR breadth and depth both rose.

Produced via immunoSEQ multiplex PCR; TCRdb's table is partial and in-frame only. There are over 110,000 clones in the sample; 85% to 95% occur only once, and over 8.5% lies in the top ten. The CDR3 runs to 14 residues. The J segment lost 6 bases and the V segment lost 4 bases, leaving 7 bases of the junction unmatched. From germline, CDR1 is SGHTS and CDR2 YDEGEE. Comment on this clone: Its antigen is unknown.

Pooling of second doses given at about 4 or about 12 weeks was done. Material: peripheral blood, obtained 28 days after the second AZD1222 dose. The chain has TRBV5-8 and TRBJ1-1; 9 bases agree with TRBD1. This clonotype was obtained from an adult who received the AZD1222 COVID-19 vaccine. CDR3 protein: CASSGGQGRSEAFF. DNA of the CDR3: TGTGCCAGCAGCGGGGGACAGGGCAGGTCTGAAGCTTTCTTT.